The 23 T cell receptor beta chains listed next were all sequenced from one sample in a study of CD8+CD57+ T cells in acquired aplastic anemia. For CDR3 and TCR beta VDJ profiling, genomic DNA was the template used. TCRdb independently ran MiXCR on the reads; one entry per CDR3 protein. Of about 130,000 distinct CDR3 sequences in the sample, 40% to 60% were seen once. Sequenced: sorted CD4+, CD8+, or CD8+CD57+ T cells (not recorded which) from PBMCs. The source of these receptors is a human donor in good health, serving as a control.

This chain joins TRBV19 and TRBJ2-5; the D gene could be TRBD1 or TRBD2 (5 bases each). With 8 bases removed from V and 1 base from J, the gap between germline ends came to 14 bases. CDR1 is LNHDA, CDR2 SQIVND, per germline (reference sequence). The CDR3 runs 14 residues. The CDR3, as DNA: TGTGCCAGTGCGGTCCTGGGGACCCAAGAGACCCAGTACTTC. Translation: CASAVLGTQETQYF. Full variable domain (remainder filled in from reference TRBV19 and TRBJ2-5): DGGITQSPKYLFRKEGQNVTLSCEQNLNHDAMYWYRQDPGQGLRLIYYSQIVNDFQKGDIAEGYSVSREKKESFPLTVTSAQKNPTAFYLCASAVLGTQETQYFGPGTRLLVL.

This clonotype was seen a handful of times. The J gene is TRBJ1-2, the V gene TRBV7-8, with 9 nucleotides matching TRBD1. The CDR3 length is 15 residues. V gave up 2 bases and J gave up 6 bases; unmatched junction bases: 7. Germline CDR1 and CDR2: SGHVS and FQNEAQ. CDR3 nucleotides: TGTGCCAGCAGCTTAACCGGGACAGGGACGCATGGCTACACCTTC. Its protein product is CASSLTGTGTHGYTF.

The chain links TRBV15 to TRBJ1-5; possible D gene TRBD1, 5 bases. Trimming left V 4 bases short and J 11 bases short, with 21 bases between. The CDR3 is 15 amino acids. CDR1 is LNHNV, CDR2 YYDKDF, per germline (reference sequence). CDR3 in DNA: TGTGCCACCAGCAAATTGGGGGTCGGGCGAGAGACCCAGCATTTT. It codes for CATSKLGVGRETQHF.

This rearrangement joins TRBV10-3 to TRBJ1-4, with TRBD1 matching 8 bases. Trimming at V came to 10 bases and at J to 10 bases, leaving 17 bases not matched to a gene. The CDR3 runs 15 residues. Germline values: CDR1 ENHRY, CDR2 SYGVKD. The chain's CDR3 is CASSRAQGARGKLFF. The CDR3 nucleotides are TGTGCCAGCAGCCGCGCTCAGGGGGCGCGAGGAAAACTGTTTTTT.

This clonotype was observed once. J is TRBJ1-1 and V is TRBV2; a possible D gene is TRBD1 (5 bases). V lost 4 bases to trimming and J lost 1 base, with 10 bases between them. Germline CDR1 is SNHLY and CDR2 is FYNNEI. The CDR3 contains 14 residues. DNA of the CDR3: TGTGCCAGCAGTGTGGACATGAGGAACACTGAAGCTTTCTTT. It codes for CASSVDMRNTEAFF.

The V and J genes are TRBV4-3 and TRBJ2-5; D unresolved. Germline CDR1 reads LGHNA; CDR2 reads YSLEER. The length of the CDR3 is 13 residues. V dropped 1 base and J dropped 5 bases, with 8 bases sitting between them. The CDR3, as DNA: TGCGCCAGCAGCCAAGGAACGATGGAGACCCAGTACTTC. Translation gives CASSQGTMETQYF.

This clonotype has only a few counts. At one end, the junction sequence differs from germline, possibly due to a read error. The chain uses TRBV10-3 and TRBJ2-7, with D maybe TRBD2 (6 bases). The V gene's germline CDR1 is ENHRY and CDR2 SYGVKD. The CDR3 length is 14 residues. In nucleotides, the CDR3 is TGTGCCAGCAGTGCCGGGACTCAAGGCTACGAGCAGTACTTC. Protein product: CASSAGTQGYEQYF.

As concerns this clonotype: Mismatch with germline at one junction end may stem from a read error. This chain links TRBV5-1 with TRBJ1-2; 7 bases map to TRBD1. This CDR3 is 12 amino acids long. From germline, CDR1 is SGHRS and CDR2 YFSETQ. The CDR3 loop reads CASSKLEGQTSF. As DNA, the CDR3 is TGCGCCAGCAGCAAGTTAGAGGGACAGACTTCCTTC.

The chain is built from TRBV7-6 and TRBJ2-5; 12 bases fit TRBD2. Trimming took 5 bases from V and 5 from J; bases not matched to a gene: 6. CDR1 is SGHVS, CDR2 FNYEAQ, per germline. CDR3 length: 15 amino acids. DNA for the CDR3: TGTGCCAGCAGCCACCTAGCGGGGGGGCCGGAGACCCAGTACTTC. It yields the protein CASSHLAGGPETQYF. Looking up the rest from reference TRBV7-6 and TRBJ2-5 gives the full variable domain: GAGVSQSPRYKVTKRGQDVALRCDPISGHVSLYWYRQALGQGPEFLTYFNYEAQQDKSGLPNDRFSAERPEGSISTLTIQRTEQRDSAMYRCASSHLAGGPETQYFGPGTRLLVL.

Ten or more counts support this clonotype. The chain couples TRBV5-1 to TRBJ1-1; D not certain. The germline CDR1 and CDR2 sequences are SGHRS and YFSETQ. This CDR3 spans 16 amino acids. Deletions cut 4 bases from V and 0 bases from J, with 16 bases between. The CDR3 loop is CASSHTTRYMNTEAFF. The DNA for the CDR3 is TGCGCCAGCAGCCATACCACCAGGTACATGAACACTGAAGCTTTCTTT.

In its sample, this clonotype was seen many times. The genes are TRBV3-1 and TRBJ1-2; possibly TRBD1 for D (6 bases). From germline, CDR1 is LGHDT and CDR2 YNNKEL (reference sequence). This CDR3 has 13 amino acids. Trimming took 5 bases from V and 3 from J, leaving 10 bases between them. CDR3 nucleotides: TGTGCCAGCAGCTATCAGGGGTACTATGGCTACACCTTC. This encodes CASSYQGYYGYTF.

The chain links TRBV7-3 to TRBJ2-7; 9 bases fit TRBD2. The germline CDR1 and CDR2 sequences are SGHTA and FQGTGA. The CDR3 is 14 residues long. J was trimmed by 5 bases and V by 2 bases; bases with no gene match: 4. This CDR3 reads CASSLVAGGNEQYF. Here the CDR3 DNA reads TGTGCCAGCAGCTTAGTGGCGGGGGGGAACGAGCAGTACTTC.

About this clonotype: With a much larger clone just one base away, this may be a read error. The CDR3 sequence is CPEGVAARNEKLFF. The CDR3 nucleotides read TGCCCAGAGGGCGTGGCAGCGAGGAATGAAAAACTGTTTTTT. The chain employs TRBV6-2 or TRBV6-3 and TRBJ1-4; no firm D call. Germline CDR1 reads MNHEY; CDR2 reads SVGEGT. The CDR3 covers 14 residues.

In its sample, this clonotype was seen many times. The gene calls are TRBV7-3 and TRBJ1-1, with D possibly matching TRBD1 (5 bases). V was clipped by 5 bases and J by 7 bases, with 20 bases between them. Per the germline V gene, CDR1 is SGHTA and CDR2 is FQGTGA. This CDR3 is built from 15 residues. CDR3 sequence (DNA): TGTGCCAGCAGCCCGAGGCCAGGGAATAGTGGTGAAGCTTTCTTT. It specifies CASSPRPGNSGEAFF.

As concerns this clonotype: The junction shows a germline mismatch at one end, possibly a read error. CDR3 in DNA: TGTGCCAGCGGCCGCCAGGGGGCCCGGGAGGCTTCTGGAGACACCATATATTTT. It encodes CASGRQGAREASGDTIYF. The chain links TRBV11-2 to TRBJ1-3, with 8 bases that match TRBD1. Germline V gene lookup returns CDR1 SGHAT and CDR2 FQNNGV. The CDR3 is 18 residues long.

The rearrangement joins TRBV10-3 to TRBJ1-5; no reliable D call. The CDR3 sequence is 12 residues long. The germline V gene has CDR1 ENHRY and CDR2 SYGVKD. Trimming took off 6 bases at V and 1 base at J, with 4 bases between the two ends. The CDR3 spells CAISDSNQPQHF. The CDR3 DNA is TGTGCCATCAGCGACAGCAATCAGCCCCAGCATTTT.

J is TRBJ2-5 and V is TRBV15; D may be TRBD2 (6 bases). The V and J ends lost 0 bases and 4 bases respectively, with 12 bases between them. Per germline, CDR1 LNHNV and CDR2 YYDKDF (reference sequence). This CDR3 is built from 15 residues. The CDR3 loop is CATSRDGSRGETQYF. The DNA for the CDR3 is TGTGCCACCAGCAGAGATGGGTCGCGGGGAGAGACCCAGTACTTC.

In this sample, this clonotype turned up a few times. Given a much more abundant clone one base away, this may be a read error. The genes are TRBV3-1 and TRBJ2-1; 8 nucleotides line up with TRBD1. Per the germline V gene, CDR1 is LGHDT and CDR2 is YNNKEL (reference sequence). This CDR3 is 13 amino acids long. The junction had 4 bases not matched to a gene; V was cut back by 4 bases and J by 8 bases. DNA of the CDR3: TGTGCCAGCAGCCTACGACAGGGGTATGAGCAGTTCTTC. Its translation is CASSLRQGYEQFF.

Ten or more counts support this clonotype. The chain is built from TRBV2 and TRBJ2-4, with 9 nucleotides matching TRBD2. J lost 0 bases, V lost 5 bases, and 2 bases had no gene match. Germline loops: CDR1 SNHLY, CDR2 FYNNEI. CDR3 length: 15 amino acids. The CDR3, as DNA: TGTGCCAGCAGTCTAGCGGGGTTAGCCAAAAACATTCAGTACTTC. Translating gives CASSLAGLAKNIQYF.

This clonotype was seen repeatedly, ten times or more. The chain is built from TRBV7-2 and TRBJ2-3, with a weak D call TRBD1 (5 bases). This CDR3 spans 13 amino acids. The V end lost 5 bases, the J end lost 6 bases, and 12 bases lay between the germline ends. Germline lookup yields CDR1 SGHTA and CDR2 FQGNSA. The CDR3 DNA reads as TGTGCCAGCAGCGACCAGGGTTGGGATACGCAGTATTTT. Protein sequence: CASSDQGWDTQYF.

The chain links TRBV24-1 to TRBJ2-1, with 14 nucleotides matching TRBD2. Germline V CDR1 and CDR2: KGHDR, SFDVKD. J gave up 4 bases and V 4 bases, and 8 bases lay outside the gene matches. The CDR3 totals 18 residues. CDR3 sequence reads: CATSEAGTSGGNYNEQFF. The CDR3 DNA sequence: TGTGCCACCAGTGAGGCCGGGACTAGCGGGGGAAATTACAATGAGCAGTTCTTC.

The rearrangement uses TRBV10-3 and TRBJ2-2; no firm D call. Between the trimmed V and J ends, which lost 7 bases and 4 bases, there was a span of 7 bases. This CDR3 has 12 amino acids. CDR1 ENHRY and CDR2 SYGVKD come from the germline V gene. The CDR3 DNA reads TGTGCCATCATGGCTATCACCGGGGAGCTGTTTTTT. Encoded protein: CAIMAITGELFF.

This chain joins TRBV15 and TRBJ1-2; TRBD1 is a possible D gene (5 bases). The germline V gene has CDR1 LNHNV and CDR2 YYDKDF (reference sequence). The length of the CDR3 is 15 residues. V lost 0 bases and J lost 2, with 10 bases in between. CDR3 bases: TGTGCCACCAGCAGAGATAAGGGGTACAACTATGGCTACACCTTC. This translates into CATSRDKGYNYGYTF.